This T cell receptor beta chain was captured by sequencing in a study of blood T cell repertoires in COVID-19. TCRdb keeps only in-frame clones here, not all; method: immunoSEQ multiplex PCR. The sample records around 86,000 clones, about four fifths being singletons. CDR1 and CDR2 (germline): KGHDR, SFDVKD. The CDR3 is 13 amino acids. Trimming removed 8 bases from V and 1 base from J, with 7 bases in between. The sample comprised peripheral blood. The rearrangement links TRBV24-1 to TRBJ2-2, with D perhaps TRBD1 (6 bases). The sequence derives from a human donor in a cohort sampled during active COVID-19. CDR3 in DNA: TGTGCCACCATGGGACAGAACACCGGGGAGCTGTTTTTT. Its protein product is CATMGQNTGELFF.